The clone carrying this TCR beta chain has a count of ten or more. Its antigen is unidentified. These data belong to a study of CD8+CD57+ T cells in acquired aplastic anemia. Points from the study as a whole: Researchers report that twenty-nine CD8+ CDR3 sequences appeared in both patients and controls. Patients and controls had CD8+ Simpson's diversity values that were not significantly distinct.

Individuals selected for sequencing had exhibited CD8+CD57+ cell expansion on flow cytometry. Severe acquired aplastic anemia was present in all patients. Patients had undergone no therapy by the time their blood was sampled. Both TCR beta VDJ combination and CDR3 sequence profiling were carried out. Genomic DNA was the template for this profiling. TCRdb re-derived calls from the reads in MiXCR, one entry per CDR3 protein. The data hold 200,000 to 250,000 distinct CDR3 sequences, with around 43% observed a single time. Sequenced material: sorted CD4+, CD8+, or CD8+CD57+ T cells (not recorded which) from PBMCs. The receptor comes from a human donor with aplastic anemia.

The CDR3 region has the DNA TGTGCCAGCAGCAATAACCGGGACCCCTACGAGCAGTACTTC. Amino acids: CASSNNRDPYEQYF. The chain carries TRBV12-3 or TRBV12-4 and TRBJ2-7, with D perhaps being TRBD1 or TRBD2 (5 bases each). V was shortened by 6 bases and J by 2 bases, with 14 bases between the two germline ends. The length of the CDR3 is 14 residues.